This TCR beta chain was recorded in a study of cytomegalovirus exposure and HLA in healthy donors. The CDR3 is 16 residues long. Trimming at V came to 2 bases and at J to 2 bases, leaving 7 bases not matched to a gene. Per germline, CDR1 SGDLS and CDR2 YYNGEE. It was with 60 Vbeta and 13 Jbeta primers that the PCR ran. Profiled with immunoSEQ multiplex PCR; TCRdb holds only in-frame clones, not every one. Among around 110,000 clones listed, more than 60% were seen once. This TCR came from a woman aged 40 to 49 in good health and CMV-seropositive. The sample taken for sequencing was PBMCs. V and J are TRBV9 and TRBJ2-5, with TRBD1 matching 9 bases. CDR3 nucleotides: TGTGCCAGCAGCGTCTCACAGGGGGCACCTCAAGAGACCCAGTACTTC. Its protein is CASSVSQGAPQETQYF.